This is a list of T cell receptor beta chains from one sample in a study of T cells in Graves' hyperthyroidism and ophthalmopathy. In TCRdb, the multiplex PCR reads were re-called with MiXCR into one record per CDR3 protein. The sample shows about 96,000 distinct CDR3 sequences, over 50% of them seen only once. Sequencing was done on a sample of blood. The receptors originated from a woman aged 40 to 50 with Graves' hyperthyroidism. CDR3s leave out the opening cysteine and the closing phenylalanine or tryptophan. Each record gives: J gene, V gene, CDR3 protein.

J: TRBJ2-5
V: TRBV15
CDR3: ATSSLGQGEGETQY

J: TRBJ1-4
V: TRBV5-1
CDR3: ASRPGTENEKLF

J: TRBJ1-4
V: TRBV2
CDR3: ASSHKGGGEKLC

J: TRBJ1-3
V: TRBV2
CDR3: ASSARGDNTIY

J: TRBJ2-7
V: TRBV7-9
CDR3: ASRPTSGPYEQY

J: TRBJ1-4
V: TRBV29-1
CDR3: SVEDQPIGKLF

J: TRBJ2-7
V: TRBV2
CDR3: ASSFGGHSSYEQY

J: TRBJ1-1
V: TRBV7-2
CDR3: ASSFLVPGSGNTEAF

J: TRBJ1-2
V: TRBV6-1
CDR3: ASRPLWTGHGYT

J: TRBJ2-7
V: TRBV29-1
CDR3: SVDGGGFYEQY

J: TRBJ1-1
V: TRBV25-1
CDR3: ASRAHGNTEAF

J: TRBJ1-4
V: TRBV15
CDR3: ATSSQVFGVANEKLF

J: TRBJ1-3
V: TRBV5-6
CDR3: ANSIGTDGNTIY

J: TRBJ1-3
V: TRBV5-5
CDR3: ASRLGGAGLNTIY

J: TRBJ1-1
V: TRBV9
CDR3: ASSAGTGFREAF

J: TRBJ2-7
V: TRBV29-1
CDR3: SVPGQGLSEQY

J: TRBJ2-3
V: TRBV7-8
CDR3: ASSAGRDDTDTQY

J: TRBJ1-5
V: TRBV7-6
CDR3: ASSTWGGDQPQH

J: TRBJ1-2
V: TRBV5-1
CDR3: ASSRLPEGGYGYT

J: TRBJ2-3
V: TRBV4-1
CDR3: ASSQRLSTDTQY

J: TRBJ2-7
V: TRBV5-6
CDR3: ASSLRQSYEQY

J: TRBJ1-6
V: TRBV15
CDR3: ATSRDPGTLH

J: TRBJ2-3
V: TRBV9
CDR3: ASSVSGSTDTQY

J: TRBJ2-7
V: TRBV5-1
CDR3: ASSLVGGSYEQY

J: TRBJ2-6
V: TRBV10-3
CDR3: AISQGANVLT

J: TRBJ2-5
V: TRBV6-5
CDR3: ASSLRDAQY

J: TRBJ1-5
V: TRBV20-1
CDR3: SANPGTGDQPQH

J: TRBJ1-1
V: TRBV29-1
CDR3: SVARGRFTEAF

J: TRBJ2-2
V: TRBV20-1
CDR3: SARGEREIIGELF

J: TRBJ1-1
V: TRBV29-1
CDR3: SSQGGEGTEAF

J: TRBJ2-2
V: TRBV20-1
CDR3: SAQGLAYTGELF

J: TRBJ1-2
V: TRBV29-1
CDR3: SLEDQGEGYT

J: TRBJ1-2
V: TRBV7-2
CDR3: ASSFGTGGAWYGYT

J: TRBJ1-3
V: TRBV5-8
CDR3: ASSSDRVNTIY

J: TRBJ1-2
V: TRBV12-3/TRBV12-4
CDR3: ASRAGQHYGYT

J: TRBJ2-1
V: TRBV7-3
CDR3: ASSSTGFDEQF

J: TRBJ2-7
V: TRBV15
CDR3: ATSSPTSSSYEQY

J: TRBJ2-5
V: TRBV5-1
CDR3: ASSLVPDETQY

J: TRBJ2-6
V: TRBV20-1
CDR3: SGLAGSNYGANVLT

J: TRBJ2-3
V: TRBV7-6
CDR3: ASSLGLAGLHLTDTQY

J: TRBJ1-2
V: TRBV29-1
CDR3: SHRTGMRGYT

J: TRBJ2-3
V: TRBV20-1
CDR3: SARVDRDGADTQY

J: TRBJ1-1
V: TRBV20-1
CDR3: SAREGAYTEAF

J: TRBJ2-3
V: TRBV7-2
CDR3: ASSPGLSTQY

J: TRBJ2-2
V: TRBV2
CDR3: ASSPLDVNTGELF

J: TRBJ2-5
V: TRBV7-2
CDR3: ASSLQETQY

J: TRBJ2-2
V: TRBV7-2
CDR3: ASSLTGGKRELF